These T cell receptor beta chains were read from a single sample in a study of cytomegalovirus exposure and HLA in healthy donors. The table came from immunoSEQ multiplex PCR; TCRdb's copy has only in-frame clones and leaves some out. This sample yields some 130,000 clones, of which over 75% are seen a single time; 4.8% belongs to the top ten. Sequenced material: PBMCs. These receptor sequences come from a young man in good health. Both conserved end residues are part of each CDR3. Rows give clone size only sometimes, using once, few, many, or a class for an expanded clone.

clone_size: once; v_call: TRBV7-2; j_call: TRBJ1-6; cdr3_aa: CASSLVGQLAGSPLHF
clone_size: NA; v_call: TRBV11-3; j_call: TRBJ2-7; cdr3_aa: CASSLDRARYEQYF
clone_size: NA; v_call: TRBV7-9; j_call: TRBJ1-1; cdr3_aa: CASSPGQGREAFF
clone_size: NA; v_call: TRBV2; j_call: TRBJ1-6; cdr3_aa: CASSEVQGNSPLHF
clone_size: few; v_call: TRBV6-5; j_call: TRBJ2-5; cdr3_aa: CASSYSRLRETQYF
clone_size: few; v_call: TRBV7-3; j_call: TRBJ2-2; cdr3_aa: CASQQGGGGTGELFF
clone_size: NA; v_call: TRBV9; j_call: TRBJ1-1; cdr3_aa: CASSGPGQGAEAFF
clone_size: NA; v_call: TRBV5-6; j_call: TRBJ2-3; cdr3_aa: CASSQERGTVRVVTQYF
clone_size: NA; v_call: TRBV7-8; j_call: TRBJ2-7; cdr3_aa: CASSHGDKYYEQYF
clone_size: once; v_call: TRBV7-9; j_call: TRBJ1-1; cdr3_aa: CSTGATEAFF
clone_size: NA; v_call: TRBV7-9; j_call: TRBJ2-7; cdr3_aa: CSSSSRTGEQYF
clone_size: NA; v_call: TRBV6-5; j_call: TRBJ2-7; cdr3_aa: CASSNLRTSGNEQYF
clone_size: NA; v_call: TRBV13; j_call: TRBJ1-3; cdr3_aa: CASSLMSGSGNTIYF
clone_size: NA; v_call: TRBV7-2; j_call: TRBJ2-2; cdr3_aa: CASSFRGRTGELFF
clone_size: NA; v_call: TRBV11-2; j_call: TRBJ1-2; cdr3_aa: CASSPSSGGYYGYTF
clone_size: NA; v_call: TRBV6-6; j_call: TRBJ2-3; cdr3_aa: CASSYGLAGGRDTQYF
clone_size: NA; v_call: TRBV2; j_call: TRBJ2-2; cdr3_aa: CASRATGGRAGELFF
clone_size: NA; v_call: TRBV11-1; j_call: TRBJ2-5; cdr3_aa: CASSLGRGWETQYF
clone_size: NA; v_call: TRBV4-1; j_call: TRBJ1-5; cdr3_aa: CASSPRELSNQPQHF
clone_size: NA; v_call: TRBV7-2; j_call: TRBJ1-1; cdr3_aa: CASSPHRGGILLNTEAFF
clone_size: NA; v_call: TRBV6-5; j_call: TRBJ1-2; cdr3_aa: CASSSGQGANGYTF
clone_size: NA; v_call: TRBV30; j_call: TRBJ2-4; cdr3_aa: CAWTRGGGNIQYF
clone_size: NA; v_call: TRBV7-3; j_call: TRBJ2-2; cdr3_aa: CASSPRTGSTGELFF
clone_size: NA; v_call: TRBV7-9; j_call: TRBJ2-7; cdr3_aa: CASSRWTSGRAGEQYF
clone_size: NA; v_call: TRBV19; j_call: TRBJ2-7; cdr3_aa: CASSRSPHYEQYF
clone_size: NA; v_call: TRBV7-8; j_call: TRBJ2-3; cdr3_aa: CASSHSGPSTDTQYF
clone_size: NA; v_call: TRBV7-2; j_call: TRBJ2-3; cdr3_aa: CASSLGAGERYF
clone_size: NA; v_call: TRBV5-1; j_call: TRBJ2-7; cdr3_aa: CASNELGGRSYEQYF
clone_size: NA; v_call: TRBV11-2; j_call: TRBJ2-1; cdr3_aa: CASILRVRGTDEQFF
clone_size: NA; v_call: TRBV28; j_call: TRBJ2-3; cdr3_aa: CASSSQAGTDTQYF
clone_size: NA; v_call: TRBV18; j_call: TRBJ2-1; cdr3_aa: CASSRIGDYNEQFF
clone_size: NA; v_call: TRBV6-1; j_call: TRBJ1-3; cdr3_aa: CASGVGLPGNTIYF
clone_size: NA; v_call: TRBV19; j_call: TRBJ1-4; cdr3_aa: CASRGQGDTVEKLFF
clone_size: NA; v_call: TRBV28; j_call: TRBJ2-7; cdr3_aa: CASSLGGTGTSSYEQYF
clone_size: NA; v_call: TRBV30; j_call: TRBJ2-2; cdr3_aa: CAWSPIRTSGTNTGELFF
clone_size: NA; v_call: TRBV30; j_call: TRBJ2-4; cdr3_aa: CAAGGGPLTNIQYF
clone_size: NA; v_call: TRBV30; j_call: TRBJ1-2; cdr3_aa: CAWSLGRPGNYGYTF
clone_size: NA; v_call: TRBV30; j_call: TRBJ2-7; cdr3_aa: CAWNQGAYEQYF
clone_size: NA; v_call: TRBV29-1; j_call: TRBJ2-1; cdr3_aa: CSVKGHAGGSYNEQFF
clone_size: NA; v_call: TRBV7-2; j_call: TRBJ2-5; cdr3_aa: CASSFPPEWTQYF
clone_size: NA; v_call: TRBV18; j_call: TRBJ2-7; cdr3_aa: CASSPWTGKDEQYF
clone_size: NA; v_call: TRBV7-9; j_call: TRBJ2-7; cdr3_aa: CASSPLQGSSSYEQYF
clone_size: NA; v_call: TRBV5-1; j_call: TRBJ2-7; cdr3_aa: CASSLVSLYEQYF
clone_size: NA; v_call: TRBV7-9; j_call: TRBJ2-2; cdr3_aa: CASSLALRGTDGTGELFF
clone_size: NA; v_call: TRBV9; j_call: TRBJ2-3; cdr3_aa: CASSVSGASTDTQYF
clone_size: NA; v_call: TRBV13; j_call: TRBJ2-2; cdr3_aa: CASSFTGKNTGELFF
clone_size: few; v_call: TRBV7-2; j_call: TRBJ2-3; cdr3_aa: CASSPRPNTDTQYF
clone_size: NA; v_call: TRBV7-2; j_call: TRBJ2-7; cdr3_aa: CASSSGLIAYEQYF
clone_size: NA; v_call: TRBV6-5; j_call: TRBJ2-3; cdr3_aa: CASSYSSRDPDTQYF
clone_size: once; v_call: TRBV5-4; j_call: TRBJ1-2; cdr3_aa: CASSLGGLGGTNYGYAF
clone_size: NA; v_call: TRBV6-5; j_call: TRBJ1-1; cdr3_aa: CASSWTQRVRDTEAFF
clone_size: NA; v_call: TRBV28; j_call: TRBJ1-4; cdr3_aa: CASSRGQGNEKLFF
clone_size: once; v_call: TRBV7-9; j_call: TRBJ2-1; cdr3_aa: CASMAGGSYNEQFF